These 31 T cell receptor beta chains originate from one sample sequenced in a study of regulatory T cells in long-lasting Graves disease. As to time point: newly diagnosed GD, antithyroid drugs for less than 3 months. Researchers made the TCR library from RNA that was extracted from PBMCs. Building of the TCR beta libraries involved iRepertoire HTBI primers and Arm-PCR of CDR3 regions. TCRdb re-derived calls from the multiplex PCR reads in MiXCR, one entry per CDR3 protein. The repertoire includes a few hundred thousand distinct CDR3 sequences, roughly 19% of them detected once, and roughly 12% sits in the top ten. The sample was also reused in another study, on T cells in Graves' hyperthyroidism and ophthalmopathy.

The material sequenced was peripheral blood mononuclear cells (PBMCs), taken at new diagnosis, from a patient treated with antithyroid drugs. These receptor sequences come from a woman in her twenties or thirties with Graves disease.

Many counts were recorded for this clonotype. The chain employs TRBV28 and TRBJ1-2, with D tentatively TRBD1 (5 bases). Trimming stripped 1 base from V and 2 bases from J, with 11 bases between. CDR1 and CDR2 (germline): MDHEN, SYDVKM. CDR3 length: 15 residues. The DNA for the CDR3 is TGTGCCAGCAGTTTATTAGCGGGGACGAACTATGGCTACACCTTC. This sequence encodes CASSLLAGTNYGYTF.

This clonotype was detected many times. The chain couples TRBV19 to TRBJ1-5; 7 bases are shared with TRBD1. Germline V lookup: CDR1 LNHDA, CDR2 SQIVND (reference sequence). V was clipped by 3 bases and J by 7 bases; unmatched bases: 12. CDR3 length: 16 residues. CDR3 sequence reads: CASSISNRGREQPQHF. DNA of the CDR3: TGTGCCAGTAGTATCTCAAACAGGGGAAGGGAGCAGCCCCAGCATTTT. Using reference TRBV19 and TRBJ1-5 for the parts outside the CDR3, the full variable domain is DGGITQSPKYLFRKEGQNVTLSCEQNLNHDAMYWYRQDPGQGLRLIYYSQIVNDFQKGDIAEGYSVSREKKESFPLTVTSAQKNPTAFYLCASSISNRGREQPQHFGDGTRLSIL.

This clonotype occurred many times. This chain uses TRBV6-5 with TRBJ1-4; possibly TRBD1 for D (5 bases). Germline CDR1 and CDR2: MNHEY and SVGAGI. This CDR3 is 13 amino acids long. Trimming cost V 2 bases and J 7 bases, with 8 bases left between them. Here the CDR3 DNA reads TGTGCCAGCAGTTACAGGGGTGGTGAAAAACTGTTTTTT. Protein sequence: CASSYRGGEKLFF.

V is TRBV5-6 and J is TRBJ1-2; D is possibly TRBD1 (5 bases). Trimming cost V 4 bases and J 10 bases, with 20 bases left between them. This CDR3 has 14 residues. The germline CDR1 and CDR2 sequences are SGHDT and YYEEEE. CDR3: CASSHEGREDDYTF. The CDR3 DNA reads as TGTGCCAGCAGCCATGAGGGCAGGGAGGATGACTACACCTTC.

This clonotype was counted ten times or more. CDR3 DNA sequence: TGTGCCAGCAGTGGATTTAGTGGGAACGAGCAGTACTTC. This codes for CASSGFSGNEQYF. The chain is built from TRBV2 and TRBJ2-7; D is ambiguous. The V end lost 4 bases, the J end lost 5 bases, and 12 bases lay between the germline ends. The CDR3 totals 13 residues. Germline V gene data show CDR1 as SNHLY and CDR2 as FYNNEI.

This clonotype has ten or more counts. V is TRBV27 and J is TRBJ2-1, with D maybe TRBD2 (5 bases). CDR1 and CDR2 (germline): MNHEY, SMNVEV (reference sequence). The CDR3 is 13 amino acids. The V and J ends lost 0 bases and 10 bases respectively, with 10 bases between them. CDR3: CASSLSLVGEQFF. CDR3 nucleotides: TGTGCCAGCAGTTTATCACTAGTAGGCGAGCAGTTCTTC.

This clonotype was counted many times. The rearrangement uses TRBV19 and TRBJ1-2, with TRBD1 matching 10 bases. CDR1 is LNHDA, CDR2 SQIVND, per germline (reference sequence). Trimming removed 7 bases from V and 3 bases from J; junction bases left unmatched: 8. The CDR3 contains 15 residues. The CDR3 nucleotides read TGTGCCAGTATTGAACCGGGACAGGGGTACTATGGCTACACCTTC. Its translation is CASIEPGQGYYGYTF.

For the CDR3, the DNA is TGCAGCGTTGATAAGGGGGCTGATGGCTACACCTTC. Protein: CSVDKGADGYTF. This chain connects TRBV29-1 to TRBJ1-2; TRBD1 matches 7 bases. Per the germline V gene, CDR1 is SQVTM and CDR2 is ANQGSEA. With 3 bases clipped from V and 6 bases from J, the junction kept 4 bases outside the gene matches. The CDR3 spans 12 residues.

This clonotype was detected many times. The chain employs TRBV5-1 and TRBJ1-1, with unresolved D. This CDR3 region has 15 residues. Trimming took 4 bases from V and 3 from J, leaving 16 bases between them. CDR1 is SGHRS and CDR2 is YFSETQ in the germline V gene. Here the CDR3 DNA reads TGCGCCAGCAGCCAGGTTCTCGGTGGTGACACTGAAGCTTTCTTT. This gives the protein CASSQVLGGDTEAFF.

Regarding this clonotype: The junction departs from germline at one end; a sequencing error may be responsible. The CDR3, as DNA: TGTACCAGCAGTCCGACCCCGACAGGGTACAATGAGCAGTTCTTC. Translating gives CTSSPTPTGYNEQFF. This chain joins TRBV12-3 or TRBV12-4 and TRBJ2-1, with 7 bases aligning to TRBD1. The CDR3 loop spans 15 amino acids.

V gene TRBV13 combines with J gene TRBJ2-1; the D call may be TRBD1 or TRBD2 (5 bases each). CDR3 length equals 13 residues. Trimming removed 8 bases at V and 4 bases at J, with 12 bases between. Per the germline V gene, CDR1 is PRHDT and CDR2 is FYEKMQ (reference sequence). Written as DNA, the CDR3 is TGTGCCAGCCAATGGGGGTCTTACAATGAGCAGTTCTTC. This gives the protein CASQWGSYNEQFF. The whole variable domain, filled in from reference TRBV13 and TRBJ2-1, reads AAGVIQSPRHLIKEKRETATLKCYPIPRHDTVYWYQQGPGQDPQFLISFYEKMQSDKGSIPDRFSAQQFSDYHSELNMSSLELGDSALYFCASQWGSYNEQFFGPGTRLTVL.

Only a few counts were recorded for this clonotype. V is TRBV3-1 and J is TRBJ1-1; tentative D call: TRBD1 (5 bases). The V end was cut by 1 base, the J end by 7 bases, with 19 bases between. Germline V CDR1 and CDR2: LGHDT, YNNKEL (reference sequence). This CDR3 spans 16 amino acids. In DNA, the CDR3 is TGTGCCAGCAGCCAAGTCGTGGTTGAGGGGAGGGGTGAAGCTTTCTTT. The encoded protein is CASSQVVVEGRGEAFF.

This clonotype appeared a few times. The chain couples TRBV13 to TRBJ2-1; 11 bases fit TRBD2. The V segment lost 2 bases and the J segment 7 bases; nucleotides outside the gene matches: 7. Germline-derived CDR1 and CDR2 are PRHDT and FYEKMQ (reference sequence). The CDR3 length is 16 residues. CDR3 amino acids: CASSLKILAGGNEQFF. The DNA of the CDR3 is TGTGCCAGCAGCTTAAAAATCCTAGCGGGAGGAAATGAGCAGTTCTTC.

In this sample, this clonotype turned up many times. The chain combines TRBV5-4 with TRBJ2-3; TRBD2 agrees at 8 bases. The V and J ends lost 5 bases and 2 bases, in that order; junction bases with no gene match: 4. Per the germline V gene, CDR1 is SGHNT and CDR2 is YYREEE (reference sequence). The CDR3 runs 14 residues. CDR3 sequence (DNA): TGTGCCAGCAGTACTAGCGGACTCACAGATACGCAGTATTTT. This sequence encodes CASSTSGLTDTQYF.

This clonotype was counted ten times or more. The chain couples TRBV28 to TRBJ2-7, with 8 bases fitting TRBD2. J lost 0 bases, V lost 5 bases, and 15 bases had no gene match. Germline V gene sequence: CDR1 MDHEN, CDR2 SYDVKM. CDR3 size: 18 residues. The CDR3 loop reads CASSLPQGAGVSSYEQYF. In DNA form, the CDR3 reads TGTGCCAGCAGTCTACCGCAAGGAGCGGGGGTTAGCTCCTACGAGCAGTACTTC.

There are many counts of this clonotype. The genes are TRBV19 and TRBJ1-3; no clear D. This CDR3 spans 15 amino acids. From germline, CDR1 is LNHDA and CDR2 SQIVND (reference sequence). The V gene lost 6 bases and the J gene lost 0 bases, with 12 bases spanning the gap. Here the CDR3 DNA reads TGTGCCAGTAGCGCGGACCGCCTCTCTGGAAACACCATATATTTT. This encodes CASSADRLSGNTIYF.

This clonotype showed up many times. The rearrangement links TRBV6-1 to TRBJ1-5; D not certain. The germline gives CDR1 MNHNS, CDR2 SASEGT. CDR3 size: 13 residues. V lost 5 bases and J 4 bases, leaving 9 bases between the germline ends. CDR3 loop: CASSLRLNQPQHF. In DNA, the CDR3 is TGTGCCAGCAGTCTGCGACTAAATCAGCCCCAGCATTTT.

A word on this clonotype: Likely a read error: the CDR3 ends without its conserved phenylalanine or tryptophan. Because the CDR3's place on the DNA is in doubt, the DNA is left out and the CDR3 is given as listed by TCRdb. The chain recombines TRBV2 with TRBJ2-7; TRBD2, the table's D call, lacks a check against the DNA. The CDR3 is 16 amino acids in total, end residues counted. Germline CDR1 reads SNHLY; CDR2 reads FYNNEI. This CDR3 reads CASSEIGTSFSYEPYL.

The genes are TRBV29-1 and TRBJ1-1; weak D call: TRBD1 (6 bases). The germline V gene has CDR1 SQVTM and CDR2 ANQGSEA. V gave up 1 base and J gave up 0 bases, with 9 bases separating them. The CDR3 covers 14 residues. The DNA of the CDR3 is TGCAGCGTTGAAGCCCAGGGGATGAACACTGAAGCTTTCTTT. It specifies CSVEAQGMNTEAFF.

Comments on this clonotype: Being one base from a much bigger clone, this may be a read error. The chain employs TRBV4-1 and TRBJ1-1; possibly TRBD1 for D (5 bases). V gave up 2 bases and J gave up 4 bases, with 14 bases separating them. The CDR3 sequence is 15 residues long. CDR1 MGHRA and CDR2 YSYEKL come from the germline V gene. Here the CDR3 reads CASSQRPGPSTEAFF. DNA for the CDR3: TGCGCCAGCAGCCAACGGCCGGGACCGAGCACTGAAGCTTTCTTT.

V and J are TRBV6-2 or TRBV6-3 and TRBJ2-7; 8 bases map to TRBD2. Germline CDR1 MNHEY, CDR2 SVGEGT. The V gene end was trimmed by 5 bases and the J gene end by 2 bases; junction bases not matched to a gene: 8. The CDR3 covers 15 residues. The DNA for the CDR3 is TGTGCCAGCAGTCCTGCGGAAGCGGGGGCCTACGAGCAGTACTTC. Protein: CASSPAEAGAYEQYF.

This clonotype was found a few times. A read error may be the cause here, since a much bigger clone is one base away. V usage is TRBV27 and J usage is TRBJ2-5; 10 bases align to TRBD2. Germline V gene lookup returns CDR1 MNHEY and CDR2 SMNVEV (reference sequence). The CDR3 extends over 15 amino acids. CDR3 amino acids: CVSSKGLAPQETQYF. CDR3 bases: TGTGTCAGCAGTAAGGGACTAGCGCCCCAAGAGACCCAGTACTTC.

A few counts support this clonotype. The chain recombines TRBV7-9 with TRBJ2-7; 16 nucleotides align to TRBD2. CDR1 SEHNR and CDR2 FQNEAQ come from the germline V gene (reference sequence). The length of the CDR3 is 16 residues. Trimming took 5 bases from V and 2 from J; bases not matched to a gene: 3. As DNA, the CDR3 is TGTGCCAGCAGCCCCGGGACTAGCGGGAGGGCCTACGAGCAGTACTTC. As protein: CASSPGTSGRAYEQYF.

The table lists this clonotype with a few counts. The chain joins TRBV20-1 to TRBJ2-1; possibly TRBD2 for D (6 bases). V gave up 3 bases and J gave up 8 bases, with 11 bases separating them. The germline CDR1 and CDR2 sequences are DFQATT and SNEGSKA (reference sequence). The CDR3 length is 12 residues. The CDR3 loop is CSARLGGYEQFF. The DNA of the CDR3 is TGCAGTGCTAGGCTGGGGGGTTATGAGCAGTTCTTC.

This clonotype has ten or more counts. This chain links TRBV6-4 with TRBJ1-6; D is perhaps TRBD1 (5 bases). The germline V and J ends were trimmed by 2 bases and 5 bases, with 10 bases remaining between them. The CDR3 consists of 15 residues. Germline loops: CDR1 MRHNA, CDR2 SNTAGT. For the CDR3, the DNA is TGTGCCAGCAGTGACGGCAGGGCGCATAATTCACCCCTCCACTTT. Protein: CASSDGRAHNSPLHF.

This clonotype has more than one count but fewer than ten. This chain connects TRBV28 to TRBJ2-7, with 8 bases matching TRBD1. CDR3 length equals 14 residues. V was pared by 2 bases and J by 12 bases, with 12 bases of the junction left unmatched. Germline values: CDR1 MDHEN, CDR2 SYDVKM. CDR3 nucleotides: TGTGCCAGCAGTTTACCTCTCGGACAGGGCCCTTTGTACTTC. Encoded protein: CASSLPLGQGPLYF.

This clonotype came up once. This may come from a read error, since a much larger clone is one base off. The chain joins TRBV6-2 or TRBV6-3 to TRBJ2-2; 11 nucleotides align to TRBD2. The CDR3 contains 15 residues. Trimming at V came to 6 bases and at J to 6 bases, leaving 6 bases not matched to a gene. The germline CDR1 and CDR2 sequences are MNHEY and SVGEGT. The CDR3: CASRSSGGSPGELFF. The CDR3 DNA reads TGTGCCAGCAGATCTAGCGGGGGGAGTCCCGGGGAGCTGTTTTTT.

This clonotype has just a few counts. A much larger clone lies one base from this, so it may be a read error. V gene TRBV12-3 or TRBV12-4 combines with J gene TRBJ2-2, with D possibly matching TRBD2 (6 bases). The CDR3 totals 14 residues. The CDR3 reads CASSPLTRAGGLFF. The CDR3 bases are TGTGCCAGCAGTCCGCTCACTAGGGCCGGGGGGCTGTTTTTT.

This clonotype showed up many times. The chain joins TRBV3-1 to TRBJ2-7; 9 nucleotides agree with TRBD2. This CDR3 contains 15 residues. Germline V gene lookup returns CDR1 LGHDT and CDR2 YNNKEL (reference sequence). The ends lost 3 bases at V and 3 bases at J; junction bases unmatched: 6. The CDR3, as DNA: TGTGCCAGCAGCCATGCCGGGACTAGCTTCTACGAGCAGTACTTC. This translates into CASSHAGTSFYEQYF.

This clonotype has ten or more counts. The chain is built from TRBV4-1 and TRBJ2-7, with 7 bases identical to TRBD2. CDR1 is MGHRA, CDR2 YSYEKL, per germline. Trimming at V came to 0 bases and at J to 5 bases, leaving 4 bases not matched to a gene. The CDR3 totals 14 residues. The CDR3, as DNA: TGCGCCAGCAGCCAAGAGGGAGGGGCTCACGAGCAGTACTTC. Its translation is CASSQEGGAHEQYF.

This clonotype was detected ten times or more. J is TRBJ2-2 and V is TRBV13; perhaps TRBD2 as D (5 bases). Germline CDR1 is PRHDT and CDR2 is FYEKMQ (reference sequence). The CDR3 is 16 residues long. V lost 2 bases, J lost 4 bases, and 14 bases lay in between. The DNA of the CDR3 is TGTGCCAGCAGCTTAAGGCGAGCGGAGATCACCGGGGAGCTGTTTTTT. Its protein product is CASSLRRAEITGELFF.